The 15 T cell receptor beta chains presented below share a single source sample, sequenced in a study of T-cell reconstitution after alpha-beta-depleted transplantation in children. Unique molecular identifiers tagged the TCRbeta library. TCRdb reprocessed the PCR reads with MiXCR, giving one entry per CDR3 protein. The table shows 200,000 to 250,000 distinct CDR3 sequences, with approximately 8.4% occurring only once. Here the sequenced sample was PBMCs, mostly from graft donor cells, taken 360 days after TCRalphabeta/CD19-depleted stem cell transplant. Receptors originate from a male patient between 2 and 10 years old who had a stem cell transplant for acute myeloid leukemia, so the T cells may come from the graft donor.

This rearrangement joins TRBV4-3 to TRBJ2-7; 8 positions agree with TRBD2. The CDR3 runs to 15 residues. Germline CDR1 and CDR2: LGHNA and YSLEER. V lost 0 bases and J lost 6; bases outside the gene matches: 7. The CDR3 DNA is TGCGCCAGCAGCCAAGACGGGACTAGGGGCGCCGAGCAGTACTTC. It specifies CASSQDGTRGAEQYF.

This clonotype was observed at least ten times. For the CDR3, the DNA is TGCAGTGCCGAACACGCGGGAGGGTGGTACAATGAGCAGTTCTTC. This encodes CSAEHAGGWYNEQFF. This rearrangement joins TRBV20-1 to TRBJ2-1, with 9 bases lining up with TRBD2. CDR1 and CDR2 (germline): DFQATT, SNEGSKA (reference sequence). This CDR3 has 15 residues. V shed 6 bases and J 4 bases; nucleotides not matched to a gene: 10.

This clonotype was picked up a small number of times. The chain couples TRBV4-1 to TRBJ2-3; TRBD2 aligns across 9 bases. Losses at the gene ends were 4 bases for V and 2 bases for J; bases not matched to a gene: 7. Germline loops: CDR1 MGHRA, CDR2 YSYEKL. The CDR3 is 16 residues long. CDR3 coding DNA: TGCGCCAGCAGCCCCCTACTAGCGGGTGACACAGATACGCAGTATTTT. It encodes CASSPLLAGDTDTQYF.

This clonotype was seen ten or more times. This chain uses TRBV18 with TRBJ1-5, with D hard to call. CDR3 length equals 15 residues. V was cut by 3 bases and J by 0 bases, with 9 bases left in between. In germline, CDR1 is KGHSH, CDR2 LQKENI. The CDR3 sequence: CASSPQDGSNQPQHF. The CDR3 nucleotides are TGTGCCAGCTCACCCCAAGACGGTAGCAATCAGCCCCAGCATTTT.

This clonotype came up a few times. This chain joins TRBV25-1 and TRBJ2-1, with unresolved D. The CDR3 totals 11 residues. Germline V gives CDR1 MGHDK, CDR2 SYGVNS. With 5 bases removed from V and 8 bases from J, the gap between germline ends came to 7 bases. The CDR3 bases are TGTGCCAGCAGTATCAGCGATGAGCAGTTCTTC. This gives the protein CASSISDEQFF.

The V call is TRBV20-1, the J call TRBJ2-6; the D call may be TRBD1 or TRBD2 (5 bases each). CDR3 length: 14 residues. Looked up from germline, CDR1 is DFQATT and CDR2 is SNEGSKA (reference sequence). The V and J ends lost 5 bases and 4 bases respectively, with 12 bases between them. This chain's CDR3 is CSALPGTGANVLTF. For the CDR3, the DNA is TGCAGTGCTCTCCCGGGGACCGGGGCCAACGTCCTGACTTTC.

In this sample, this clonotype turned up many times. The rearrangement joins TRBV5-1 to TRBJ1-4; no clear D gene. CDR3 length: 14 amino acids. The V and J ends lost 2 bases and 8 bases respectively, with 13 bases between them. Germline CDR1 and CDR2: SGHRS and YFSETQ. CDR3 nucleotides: TGCGCCAGCAGCTTCGGACGGATAGGGGAAAAACTGTTTTTT. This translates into CASSFGRIGEKLFF.

This chain's CDR3 is CASRWGPGANVLTF. CDR3 bases: TGTGCCAGCCGATGGGGCCCTGGGGCCAACGTCCTGACTTTC. V and J are TRBV28 and TRBJ2-6, with D possibly TRBD1 on 5 matching bases. Trimming cost V 8 bases and J 2 bases, with 10 bases left between them. The germline gives CDR1 MDHEN, CDR2 SYDVKM. This CDR3 comprises 14 residues.

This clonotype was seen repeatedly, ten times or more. The DNA for the CDR3 is TGTGCCAGCAGCTTACAGGGATACACAGATACGCAGTATTTT. Encoded protein: CASSLQGYTDTQYF. The chain combines TRBV12-3 or TRBV12-4 with TRBJ2-3, with TRBD1 as a possible D gene (6 bases). This CDR3 is built from 14 residues. V lost 6 bases to trimming and J lost 2 bases, with 12 bases between them.

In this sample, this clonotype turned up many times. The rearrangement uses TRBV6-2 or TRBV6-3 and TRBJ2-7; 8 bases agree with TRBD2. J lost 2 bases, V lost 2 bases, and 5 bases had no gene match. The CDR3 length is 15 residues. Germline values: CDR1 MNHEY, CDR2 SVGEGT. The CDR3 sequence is CASSYGTSGTYEQYF. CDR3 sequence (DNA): TGTGCCAGCAGTTACGGCACTAGCGGTACCTACGAGCAGTACTTC.

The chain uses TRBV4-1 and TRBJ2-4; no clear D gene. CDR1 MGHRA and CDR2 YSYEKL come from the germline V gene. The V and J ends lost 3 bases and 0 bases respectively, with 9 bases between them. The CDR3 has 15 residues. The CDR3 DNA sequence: TGCGCCAGCAGCCAGGCTGTTATAGCCAAAAACATTCAGTACTTC. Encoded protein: CASSQAVIAKNIQYF.

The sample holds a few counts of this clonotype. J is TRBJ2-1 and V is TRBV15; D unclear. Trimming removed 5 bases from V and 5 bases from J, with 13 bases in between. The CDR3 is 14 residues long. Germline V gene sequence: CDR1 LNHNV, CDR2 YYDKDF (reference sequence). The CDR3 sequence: CATSGWVDNNEQFF. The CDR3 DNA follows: TGTGCCACCAGCGGGTGGGTAGATAACAATGAGCAGTTCTTC.

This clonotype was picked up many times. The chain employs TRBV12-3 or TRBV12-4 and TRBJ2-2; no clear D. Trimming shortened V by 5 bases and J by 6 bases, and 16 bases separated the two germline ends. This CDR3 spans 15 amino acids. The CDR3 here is CASSPPAPIPGELFF. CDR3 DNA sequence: TGTGCCAGCAGTCCTCCGGCTCCCATCCCCGGGGAGCTGTTTTTT.

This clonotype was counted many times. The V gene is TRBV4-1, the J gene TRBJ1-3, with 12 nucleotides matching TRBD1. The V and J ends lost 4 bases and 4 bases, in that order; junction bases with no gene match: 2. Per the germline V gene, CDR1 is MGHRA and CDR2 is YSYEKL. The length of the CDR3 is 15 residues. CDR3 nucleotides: TGCGCCAGCAGCCGCGGGACAGGGGGCGGAAACACCATATATTTT. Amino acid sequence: CASSRGTGGGNTIYF.

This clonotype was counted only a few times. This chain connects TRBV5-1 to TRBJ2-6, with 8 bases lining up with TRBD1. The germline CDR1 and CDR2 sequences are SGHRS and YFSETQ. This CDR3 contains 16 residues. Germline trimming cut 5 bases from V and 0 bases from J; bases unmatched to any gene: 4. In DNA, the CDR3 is TGCGCCAGCAGGTCGACAGGGGTCTCTGGGGCCAACGTCCTGACTTTC. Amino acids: CASRSTGVSGANVLTF.